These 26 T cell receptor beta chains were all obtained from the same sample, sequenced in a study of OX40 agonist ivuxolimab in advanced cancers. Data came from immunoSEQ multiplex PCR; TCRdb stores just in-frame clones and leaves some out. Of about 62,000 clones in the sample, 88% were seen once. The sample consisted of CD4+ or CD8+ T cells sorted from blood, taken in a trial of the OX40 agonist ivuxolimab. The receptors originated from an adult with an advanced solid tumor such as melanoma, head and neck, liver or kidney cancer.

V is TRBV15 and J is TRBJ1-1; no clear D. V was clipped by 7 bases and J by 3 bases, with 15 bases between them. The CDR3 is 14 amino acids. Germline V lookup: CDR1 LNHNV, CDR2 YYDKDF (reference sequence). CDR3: CATNLGGVYTEAFF. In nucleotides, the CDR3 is TGTGCCACCAACCTGGGTGGGGTATACACTGAAGCTTTCTTT. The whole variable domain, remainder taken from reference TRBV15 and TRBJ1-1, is DAMVIQNPRYQVTQFGKPVTLSCSQTLNHNVMYWYQQKSSQAPKLLFHYYDKDFNNEADTPDNFQSRRPNTSFCFLDIRSPGLGDTAMYLCATNLGGVYTEAFFGQGTRLTVV.

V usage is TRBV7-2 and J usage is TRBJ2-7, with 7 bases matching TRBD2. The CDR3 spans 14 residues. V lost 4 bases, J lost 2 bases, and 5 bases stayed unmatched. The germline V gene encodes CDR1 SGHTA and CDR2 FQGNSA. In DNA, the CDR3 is TGTGCCAGCAGCTCGCAGCGGGGAACCTACGAGCAGTACTTC. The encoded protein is CASSSQRGTYEQYF.

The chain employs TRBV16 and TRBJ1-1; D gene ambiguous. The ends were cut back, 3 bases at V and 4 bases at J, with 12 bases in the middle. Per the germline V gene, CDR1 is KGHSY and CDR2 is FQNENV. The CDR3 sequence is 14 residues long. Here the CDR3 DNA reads TGTGCCAGCAGCCAGACGGGGTTGAGCACTGAAGCTTTCTTT. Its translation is CASSQTGLSTEAFF.

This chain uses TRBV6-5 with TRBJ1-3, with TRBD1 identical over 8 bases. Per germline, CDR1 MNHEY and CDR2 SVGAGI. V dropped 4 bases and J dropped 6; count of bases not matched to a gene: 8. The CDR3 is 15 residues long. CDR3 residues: CASSSDRGEANTIYF. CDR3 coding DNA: TGTGCCAGCAGTTCTGACAGGGGTGAAGCAAACACCATATATTTT.

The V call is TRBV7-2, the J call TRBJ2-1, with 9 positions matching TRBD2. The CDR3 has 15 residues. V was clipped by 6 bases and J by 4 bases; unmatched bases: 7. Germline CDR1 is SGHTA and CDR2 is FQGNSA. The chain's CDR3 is CASRGGGGAYNEQFF. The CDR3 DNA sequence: TGTGCCAGCAGGGGTGGCGGGGGGGCTTACAATGAGCAGTTCTTC.

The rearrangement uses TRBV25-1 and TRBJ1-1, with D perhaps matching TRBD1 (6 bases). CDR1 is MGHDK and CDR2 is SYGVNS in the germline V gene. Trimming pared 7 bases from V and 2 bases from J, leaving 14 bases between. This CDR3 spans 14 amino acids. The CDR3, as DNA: TGTGCCAGCACCAACTCCGGGGGCAACACTGAAGCTTTCTTT. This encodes CASTNSGGNTEAFF.

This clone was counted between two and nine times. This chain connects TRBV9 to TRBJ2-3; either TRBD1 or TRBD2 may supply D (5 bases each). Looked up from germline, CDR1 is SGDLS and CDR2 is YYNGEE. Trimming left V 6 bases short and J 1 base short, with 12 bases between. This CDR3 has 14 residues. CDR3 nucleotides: TGTGCCAGCACCGTGGGGGTTGGCACAGATACGCAGTATTTT. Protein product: CASTVGVGTDTQYF.

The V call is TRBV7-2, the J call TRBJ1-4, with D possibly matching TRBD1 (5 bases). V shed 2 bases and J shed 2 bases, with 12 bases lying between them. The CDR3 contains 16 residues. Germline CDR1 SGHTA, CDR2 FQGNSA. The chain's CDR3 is CASSLRGGGTNEKLFF. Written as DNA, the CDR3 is TGTGCCAGCAGCTTACGGGGGGGAGGGACTAATGAAAAACTGTTTTTT.

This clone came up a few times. DNA of the CDR3: TGTGCCAGCAGTTGGAGGGTTGAAAAACTGTTTTTT. Translating gives CASSWRVEKLFF. This rearrangement joins TRBV28 to TRBJ1-4; D is uncertain. V lost 4 bases and J lost 7, with 7 bases in between. The germline CDR1 and CDR2 sequences are MDHEN and SYDVKM. This CDR3 spans 12 amino acids.

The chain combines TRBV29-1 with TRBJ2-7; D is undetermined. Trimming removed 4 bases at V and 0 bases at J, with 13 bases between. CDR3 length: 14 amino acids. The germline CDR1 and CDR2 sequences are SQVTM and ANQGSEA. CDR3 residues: CSVGAGFSSYEQYF. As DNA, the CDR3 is TGCAGCGTTGGCGCCGGGTTCTCCTCCTACGAGCAGTACTTC.

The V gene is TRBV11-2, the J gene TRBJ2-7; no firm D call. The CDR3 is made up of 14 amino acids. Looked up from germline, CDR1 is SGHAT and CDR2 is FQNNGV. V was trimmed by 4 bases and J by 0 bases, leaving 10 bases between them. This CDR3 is CASSSTPGSYEQYF. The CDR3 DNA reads TGTGCCAGCAGCTCCACCCCAGGCTCCTACGAGCAGTACTTC.

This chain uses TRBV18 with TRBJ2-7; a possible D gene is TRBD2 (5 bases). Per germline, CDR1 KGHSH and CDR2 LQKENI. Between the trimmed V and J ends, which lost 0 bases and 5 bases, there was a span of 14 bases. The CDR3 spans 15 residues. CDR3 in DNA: TGTGCCAGCTCACCACCCGGCGGGTCTAAGGACGAGCAGTACTTC. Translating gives CASSPPGGSKDEQYF.

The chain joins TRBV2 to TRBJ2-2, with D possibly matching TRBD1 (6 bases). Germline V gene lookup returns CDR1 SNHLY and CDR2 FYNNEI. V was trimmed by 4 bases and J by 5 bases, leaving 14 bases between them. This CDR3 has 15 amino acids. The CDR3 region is CASSVFTGSTGELFF. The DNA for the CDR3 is TGTGCCAGCAGTGTGTTCACAGGGAGTACCGGGGAGCTGTTTTTT.

The CDR3 reads CASSIEGSNYGYTF. The CDR3 nucleotides read TGTGCCAGTAGTATAGAAGGATCCAACTATGGCTACACCTTC. The genes are TRBV19 and TRBJ1-2; the D is unclear. The CDR3 covers 14 residues. Looked up from germline, CDR1 is LNHDA and CDR2 is SQIVND (reference sequence). Trimming removed 0 bases at V and 2 bases at J, with 7 bases between. The full variable domain, with the rest looked up from reference TRBV19 and TRBJ1-2, is DGGITQSPKYLFRKEGQNVTLSCEQNLNHDAMYWYRQDPGQGLRLIYYSQIVNDFQKGDIAEGYSVSREKKESFPLTVTSAQKNPTAFYLCASSIEGSNYGYTFGSGTRLTVV.

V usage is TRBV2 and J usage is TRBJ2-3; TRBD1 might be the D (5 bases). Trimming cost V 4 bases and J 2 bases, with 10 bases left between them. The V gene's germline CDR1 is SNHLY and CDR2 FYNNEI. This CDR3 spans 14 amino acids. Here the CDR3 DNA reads TGTGCCAGCAGTGTCCAGGGTAACACAGATACGCAGTATTTT. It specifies CASSVQGNTDTQYF.

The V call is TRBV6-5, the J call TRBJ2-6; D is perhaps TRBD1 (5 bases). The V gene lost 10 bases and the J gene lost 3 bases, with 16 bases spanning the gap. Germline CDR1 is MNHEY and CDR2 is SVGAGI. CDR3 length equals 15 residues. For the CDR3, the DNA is TGTGCCATTTCGACAGCCCTTGGTGGGGCCAACGTCCTGACTTTC. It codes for CAISTALGGANVLTF.

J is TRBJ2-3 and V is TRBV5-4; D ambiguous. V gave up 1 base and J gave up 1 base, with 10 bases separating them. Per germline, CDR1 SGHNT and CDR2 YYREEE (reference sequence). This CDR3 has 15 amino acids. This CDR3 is CASSLKHDGTDTQYF. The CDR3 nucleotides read TGTGCCAGCAGCTTGAAACATGACGGCACAGATACGCAGTATTTT.

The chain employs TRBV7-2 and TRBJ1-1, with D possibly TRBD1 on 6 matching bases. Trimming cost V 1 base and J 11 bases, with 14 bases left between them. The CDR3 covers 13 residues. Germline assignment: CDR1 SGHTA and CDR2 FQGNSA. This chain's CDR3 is CASSLVRGDAAFF. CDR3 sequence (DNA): TGTGCCAGCAGCTTAGTGAGGGGGGATGCTGCTTTCTTT.

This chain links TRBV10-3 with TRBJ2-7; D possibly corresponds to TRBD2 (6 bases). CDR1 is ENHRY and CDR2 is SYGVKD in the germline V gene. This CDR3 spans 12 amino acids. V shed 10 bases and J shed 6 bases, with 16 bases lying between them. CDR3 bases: TGTGCCACCACATCAGGCGGGACCGAGCAGTACTTC. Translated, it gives CATTSGGTEQYF.

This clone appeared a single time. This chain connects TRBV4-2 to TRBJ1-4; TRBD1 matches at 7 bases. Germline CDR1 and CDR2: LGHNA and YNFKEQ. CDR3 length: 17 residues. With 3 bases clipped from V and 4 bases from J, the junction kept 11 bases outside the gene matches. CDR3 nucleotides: TGTGCCAGCAGCCAGGGCACACTGACAGGGATTAATGAAAAACTGTTTTTT. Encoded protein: CASSQGTLTGINEKLFF.

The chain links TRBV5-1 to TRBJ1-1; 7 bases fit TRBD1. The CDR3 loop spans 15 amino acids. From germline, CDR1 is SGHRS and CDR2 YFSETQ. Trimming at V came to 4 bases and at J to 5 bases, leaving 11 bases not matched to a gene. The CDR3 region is CASSGRQGTLTEAFF. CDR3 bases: TGCGCCAGCAGCGGTCGACAGGGAACACTGACTGAAGCTTTCTTT.

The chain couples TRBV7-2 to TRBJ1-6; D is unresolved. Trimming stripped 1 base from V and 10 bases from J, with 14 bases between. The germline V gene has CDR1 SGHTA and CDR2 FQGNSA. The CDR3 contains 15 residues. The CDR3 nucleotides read TGTGCCAGCAGCTTAGGTGGTACAGCGGTATCACCCCTCCACTTT. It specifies CASSLGGTAVSPLHF.

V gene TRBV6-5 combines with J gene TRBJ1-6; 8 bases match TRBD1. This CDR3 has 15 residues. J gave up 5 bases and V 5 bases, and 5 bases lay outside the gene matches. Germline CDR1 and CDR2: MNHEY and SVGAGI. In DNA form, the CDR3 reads TGTGCCAGCAGTCCCAGGGGGCTGAATAATTCACCCCTCCACTTT. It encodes CASSPRGLNNSPLHF.

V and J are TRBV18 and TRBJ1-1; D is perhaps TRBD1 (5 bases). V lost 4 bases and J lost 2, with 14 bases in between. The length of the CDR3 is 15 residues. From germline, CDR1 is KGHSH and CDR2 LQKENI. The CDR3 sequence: CASSLTLTANTEAFF. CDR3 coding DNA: TGTGCCAGCTCACTTACCCTGACAGCAAACACTGAAGCTTTCTTT.

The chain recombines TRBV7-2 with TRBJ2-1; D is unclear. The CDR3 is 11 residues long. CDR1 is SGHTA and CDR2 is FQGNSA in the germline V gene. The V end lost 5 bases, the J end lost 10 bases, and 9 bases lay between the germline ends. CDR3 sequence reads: CASSRSKEQFF. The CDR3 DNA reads TGTGCCAGCAGCAGGTCGAAGGAGCAGTTCTTC.

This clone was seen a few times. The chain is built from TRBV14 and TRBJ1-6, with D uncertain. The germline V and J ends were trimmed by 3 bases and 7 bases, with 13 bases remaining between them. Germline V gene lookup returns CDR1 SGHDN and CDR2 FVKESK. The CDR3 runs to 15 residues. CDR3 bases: TGTGCCAGCAGCCAGGTTGTCAGCGGGAATTCACCCCTCCACTTT. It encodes CASSQVVSGNSPLHF.